This T cell receptor (beta chain) was retrieved from a study of Ad26.COV2.S vaccination and SARS-CoV-2 variants. Turning to the study itself: Recipients of Ad26.COV2.S got it intramuscularly, once or twice 56 days apart.

Treatment denoted: roughly 20 received Ad26.COV2.S at low or high dose, single or two shots; about 5 received placebo; per-sample allocation not given. Specimens were obtained on day 63 following the first vaccine or placebo injection. The length of the CDR3 is 16 residues. Germline CDR1 and CDR2: SGHTA and FQGTGA. With 3 bases clipped from V and 4 bases from J, the junction kept 3 bases outside the gene matches. Repertoires were generated with immunoSEQ multiplex PCR, while TCRdb's copy carries only in-frame clones and drops some. The sample carries roughly 380,000 clones, around 90% recorded once. The receptor was derived from a person aged 18-65 years who received the Ad26.COV2.S COVID-19 vaccine or a placebo. Source: peripheral blood, taken in a trial of Ad26.COV2.S vaccine versus placebo. This chain joins TRBV7-3 and TRBJ2-5; TRBD2 agrees at 15 bases. DNA of the CDR3: TGTGCCAGCAGCTTCGGGACTAGCGGGGGGCGAGAGACCCAGTACTTC. It specifies CASSFGTSGGRETQYF. Full variable domain (remainder filled in from reference TRBV7-3 and TRBJ2-5): GAGVSQTPSNKVTEKGKYVELRCDPISGHTALYWYRQSLGQGPEFLIYFQGTGAADDSGLPNDRFFAVRPEGSVSTLKIQRTERGDSAVYLCASSFGTSGGRETQYFGPGTRLLVL.